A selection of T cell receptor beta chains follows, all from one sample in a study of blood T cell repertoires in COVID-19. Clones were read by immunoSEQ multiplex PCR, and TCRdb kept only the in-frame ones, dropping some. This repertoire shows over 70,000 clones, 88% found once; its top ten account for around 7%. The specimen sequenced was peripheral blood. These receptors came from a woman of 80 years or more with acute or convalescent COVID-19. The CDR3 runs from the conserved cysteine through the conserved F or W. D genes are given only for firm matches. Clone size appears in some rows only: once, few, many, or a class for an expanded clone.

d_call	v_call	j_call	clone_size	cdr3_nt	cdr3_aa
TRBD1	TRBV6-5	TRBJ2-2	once	TGTGCCAGCAGTCGGACAGGGGGGGTCTCCGGGGAGCTGTTTTTT	CASSRTGGVSGELFF
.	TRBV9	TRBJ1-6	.	TGTGCCAGCAGCGCACAGGGAGTTAATTCACCCCTCCACTTT	CASSAQGVNSPLHF
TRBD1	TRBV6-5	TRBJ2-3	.	TGTGCCAGCAGTACCACTGACAGGGAGTCAGATACGCAGTATTTT	CASSTTDRESDTQYF
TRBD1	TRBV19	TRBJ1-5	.	TGTGCCAGTAGCGGGACAGGGAACAACCAGCCCCAGCATTTT	CASSGTGNNQPQHF
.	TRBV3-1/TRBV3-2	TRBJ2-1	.	TGTGCCAGCAGCCCCAAGGGGATGTCGGCTATTTTTCGGAATGAGCAGTTCTTC	CASSPKGMSAIFRNEQFF
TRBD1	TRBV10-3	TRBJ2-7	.	TGTGCCATCAGCATACAGGGGGTGAGCTCCTACGAGCAGTACTTC	CAISIQGVSSYEQYF
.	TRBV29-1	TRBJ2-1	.	TGCAGCGTCCGTAAGGGGTCTGGGAATGAGCAGTTCTTC	CSVRKGSGNEQFF
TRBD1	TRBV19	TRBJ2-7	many	TGTGCCAGTAGTATCCGCAGGGGGCTCGAGCAGTACTTC	CASSIRRGLEQYF
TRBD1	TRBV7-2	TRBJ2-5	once	TGTGCCAGCAGCTCCGACAGGGGGCGGCTGGAGACCCAGTACTTC	CASSSDRGRLETQYF
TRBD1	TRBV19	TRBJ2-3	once	TGTGCCAGTAGTATTCCGGGACAGGGGAGTGATACGCAGTATTTT	CASSIPGQGSDTQYF
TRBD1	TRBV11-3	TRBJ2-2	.	TGTGCCAGCAGCTTAAGACAGGGTGGCACCGGGGAGCTGTTTTTT	CASSLRQGGTGELFF
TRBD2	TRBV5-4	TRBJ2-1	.	TGTGCCAGCAGCACCGGGTTCGGGGGGGCGAACTCCCACAATGAGCAGTTCTTC	CASSTGFGGANSHNEQFF
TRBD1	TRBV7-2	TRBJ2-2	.	TGTGCCAGCAGCTTAGATCGGGACAGGGTAAACACCGGGGAGCTGTTTTTT	CASSLDRDRVNTGELFF